The next 8 T cell receptor beta chains were all read from a single sample in a study of beta chain features in type 1 diabetes. Sequencing targeted expressed TCRB transcripts, as all isolated RNA had been reverse transcribed. Repertoires were generated with immunoSEQ multiplex PCR, while TCRdb's copy carries only in-frame clones and drops some. The table has around 330,000 clones, more than 9.5% seen once. Source material: naive CD4+ T cells from blood. The origin of the receptors is a woman aged 25 to 39 in good health.

The gene calls are TRBV18 and TRBJ2-5; 8 bases align to TRBD1. The CDR3 consists of 14 residues. Germline CDR1 is KGHSH and CDR2 is LQKENI. V trimming: 2 bases; J trimming: 5 bases; junction bases outside the gene matches: 4. The CDR3: CASSPGQGRETQYF. CDR3 DNA sequence: TGTGCCAGCTCACCAGGACAGGGAAGGGAGACCCAGTACTTC.

The chain combines TRBV25-1 with TRBJ2-1; tentatively, D is TRBD2 (6 bases). Trimming took 7 bases from V and 5 from J, leaving 12 bases between them. Per germline, CDR1 MGHDK and CDR2 SYGVNS. There are 13 residues in the CDR3. The CDR3 DNA is TGTGCCAGCACCGGGACTGGGAACAATGAGCAGTTCTTC. Translated, it gives CASTGTGNNEQFF. The whole variable domain, remainder taken from reference TRBV25-1 and TRBJ2-1, is EADIYQTPRYLVIGTGKKITLECSQTMGHDKMYWYQQDPGMELHLIHYSYGVNSTEKGDLSSESTVSRIRTEHFPLTLESARPSHTSQYLCASTGTGNNEQFFGPGTRLTVL.

The chain joins TRBV19 to TRBJ1-5; TRBD1 matches at 7 bases. CDR1 and CDR2 (germline): LNHDA, SQIVND (reference sequence). The CDR3 runs 15 residues. With V trimmed by 7 bases and J by 0 bases, 6 bases remained unmatched. The CDR3 sequence: CASTRTGGSNQPQHF. DNA of the CDR3: TGTGCCAGTACCCGGACAGGAGGTAGCAATCAGCCCCAGCATTTT.

The chain joins TRBV28 to TRBJ2-3; 9 positions agree with TRBD1. J was trimmed by 6 bases and V by 4 bases; bases with no gene match: 8. The CDR3 runs 15 residues. Germline CDR1 reads MDHEN; CDR2 reads SYDVKM. The CDR3, as DNA: TGTGCCAGCAGTTACTCCGGGACAGGGTCCGATACGCAGTATTTT. Translating it yields CASSYSGTGSDTQYF.

As regards this clone: This specimen includes other DNA sequences encoding the same CDR3. The J gene is TRBJ2-1, the V gene TRBV5-1; weak D call: TRBD1 (5 bases). Trimming removed 0 bases at V and 4 bases at J, with 11 bases between. This CDR3 region has 15 residues. The germline V gene encodes CDR1 SGHRS and CDR2 YFSETQ. The CDR3 DNA is TGCGCCAGCAGCTTGGGGGGCACCTCTTACAATGAGCAGTTCTTC. Translated: CASSLGGTSYNEQFF.

This clone was found a few times. V gene TRBV9 combines with J gene TRBJ2-5; TRBD2 agrees at 9 bases. Trimming removed 4 bases from V and 4 bases from J; junction bases left unmatched: 11. From germline, CDR1 is SGDLS and CDR2 YYNGEE. This CDR3 has 16 residues. CDR3 amino acids: CASSFSSGVRPETQYF. The DNA for the CDR3 is TGTGCCAGCAGCTTCTCTAGCGGGGTCAGGCCAGAGACCCAGTACTTC.

This clone has just a few counts. The chain uses TRBV30 and TRBJ2-3; D possibly corresponds to TRBD2 (6 bases). V was pared by 6 bases and J by 3 bases, with 19 bases between. This CDR3 region has 15 residues. Looked up from germline, CDR1 is GTSNPN and CDR2 is SVGIG (reference sequence). CDR3 bases: TGTGCCTGCCGGTTAACGGGAGTTAAGACAGATACGCAGTATTTT. As protein: CACRLTGVKTDTQYF. The complete variable domain, with remaining parts taken from reference TRBV30 and TRBJ2-3, reads SQTIHQWPATLVQPVGSPLSLECTVEGTSNPNLYWYRQAAGRGLQLLFYSVGIGQISSEVPQNLSASRPQDRQFILSSKKLLLSDSGFYLCACRLTGVKTDTQYFGPGTRLTVL.

This chain uses TRBV20-1 with TRBJ1-1; D unclear. The germline gives CDR1 DFQATT, CDR2 SNEGSKA (reference sequence). V was pared by 6 bases and J by 2 bases, with 7 bases between. The CDR3 is 11 amino acids. The CDR3 protein is CSAPLNTEAFF. In DNA form, the CDR3 reads TGCAGTGCCCCCCTAAACACTGAAGCTTTCTTT.